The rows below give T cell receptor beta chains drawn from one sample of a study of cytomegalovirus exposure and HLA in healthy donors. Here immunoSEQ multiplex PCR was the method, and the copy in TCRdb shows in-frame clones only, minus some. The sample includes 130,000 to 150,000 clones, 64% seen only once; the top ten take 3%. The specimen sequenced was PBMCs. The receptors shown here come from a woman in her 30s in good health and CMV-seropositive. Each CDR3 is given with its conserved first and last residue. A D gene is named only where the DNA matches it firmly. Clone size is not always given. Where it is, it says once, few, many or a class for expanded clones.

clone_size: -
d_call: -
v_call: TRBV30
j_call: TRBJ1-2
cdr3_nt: TGTGCCTGGGCGCCCGGGGGCTATGGCTACACCTTC
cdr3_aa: CAWAPGGYGYTF

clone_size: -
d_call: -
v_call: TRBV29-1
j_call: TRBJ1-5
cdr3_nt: TGCAGCGTGGTCACAGGGTTGGGCAATCAGCCCCAGCATTTT
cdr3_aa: CSVVTGLGNQPQHF

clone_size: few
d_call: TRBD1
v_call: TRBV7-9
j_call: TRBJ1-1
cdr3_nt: TGTGCCAGCAGCATACGGACAGGGAGGAACACTGAAGCTTTCTTT
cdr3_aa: CASSIRTGRNTEAFF

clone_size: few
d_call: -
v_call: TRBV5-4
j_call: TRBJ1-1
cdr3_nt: TGTGCCAGCAGCTCCCAGGCAGCGAACACTGAAGCTTTCTTT
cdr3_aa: CASSSQAANTEAFF

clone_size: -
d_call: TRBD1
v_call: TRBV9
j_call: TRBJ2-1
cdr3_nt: TGTGCCAGCAGCTCCGGACAGGGGGCTATTGGGGAGCAGTTCTTC
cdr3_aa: CASSSGQGAIGEQFF

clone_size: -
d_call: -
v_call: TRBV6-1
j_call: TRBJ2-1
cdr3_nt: TGTGCCAGCAGTGAGGAGGGCAACCACAATGAGCAGTTCTTC
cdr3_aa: CASSEEGNHNEQFF

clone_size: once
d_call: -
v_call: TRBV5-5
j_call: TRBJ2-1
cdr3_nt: TGTGCCAGCAGTTCAAATCCGGACAGGGCGGGAGATGAGCAGTTCTTC
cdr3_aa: CASSSNPDRAGDEQFF

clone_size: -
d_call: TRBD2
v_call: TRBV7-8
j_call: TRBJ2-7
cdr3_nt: TGTGCCAGCAGCATTGGGACAGCGACTAGCGGGTTATACGAGCAGTACTTC
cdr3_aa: CASSIGTATSGLYEQYF

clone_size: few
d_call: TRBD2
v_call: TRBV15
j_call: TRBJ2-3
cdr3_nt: TGTGCCACCAGCAGAGATCGGGGGACTAGCGGCCCCACAGATACGCAGTATTTT
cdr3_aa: CATSRDRGTSGPTDTQYF

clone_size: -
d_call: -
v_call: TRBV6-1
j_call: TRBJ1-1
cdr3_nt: TGTGCCAGCAGAAGGACAGATGAAGCTTTCTTT
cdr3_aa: CASRRTDEAFF

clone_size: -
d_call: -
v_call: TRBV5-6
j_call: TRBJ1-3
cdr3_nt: TGTGCCAGCAGCGGAGAATATAACACCATATATTTT
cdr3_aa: CASSGEYNTIYF

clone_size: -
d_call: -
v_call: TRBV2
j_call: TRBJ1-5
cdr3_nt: TGTGCCAGCAGCCCGACAGGAAGGGGCAATCAGCCCCAGCATTTT
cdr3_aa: CASSPTGRGNQPQHF

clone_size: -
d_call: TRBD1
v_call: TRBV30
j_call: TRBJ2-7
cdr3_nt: TGTGCCTGGCGCGTACAGGGGGCGCCCAGCGAGCAGTACTTC
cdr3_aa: CAWRVQGAPSEQYF

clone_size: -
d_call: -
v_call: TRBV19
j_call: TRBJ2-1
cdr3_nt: TGTGCCAGTAGTATAGATTCGGGGTCCTCCTACAATGAGCAGTTCTTC
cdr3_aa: CASSIDSGSSYNEQFF

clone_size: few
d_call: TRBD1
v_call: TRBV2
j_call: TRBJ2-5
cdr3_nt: TGTGCCAGCAGTACCAGGCCTCCGGGACAGGGTCTTGCAGAGACCCAGTACTTC
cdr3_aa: CASSTRPPGQGLAETQYF